The rows below give T cell receptor beta chains drawn from one sample of a study of T cells in Graves' hyperthyroidism and ophthalmopathy. TCRdb reanalysed the multiplex PCR reads using MiXCR and keeps one entry per CDR3 protein. Among fewer than 200,000 distinct CDR3 sequences, over 15% were seen once, and the ten largest hold about 29%. Material for sequencing was blood. The receptors come from a woman aged 45 to 65 with Graves' hyperthyroidism. Each CDR3 is given with its conserved first and last residue.

V: TRBV12-3/TRBV12-4; CDR3: CASSPDSYREKLFF
V: TRBV27; CDR3: CASSFGGALKYYNEQFF
V: TRBV5-6; CDR3: CASSLEEVTPGSYEQYF
V: TRBV28; CDR3: CASSFGRFEAFF
V: TRBV5-1; CDR3: CASSFGNSYNEQFF
V: TRBV5-1; CDR3: CASSVQGSRNTGELFF
V: TRBV19; CDR3: CASSPGTGFGAFF
V: TRBV7-6; CDR3: CASSSGQGPQETQYF
V: TRBV7-2; CDR3: CASSLAGASYNEQFF
V: TRBV27; CDR3: CASSLSGEQYF
V: TRBV15; CDR3: CATSRDLGIGETQYF
V: TRBV19; CDR3: CASIPDRVYTGELFF
V: TRBV18; CDR3: CASSPPGLAVQETQYF
V: TRBV28; CDR3: CASRFSGGFGYEQYF
V: TRBV6-1; CDR3: CASSRIGGRLTDTQYF
V: TRBV12-3/TRBV12-4; CDR3: CASSFVQTNTEAFF
V: TRBV3-2; CDR3: CASSQGKGPLAGVYEQYF
V: TRBV5-1; CDR3: CASSLGGMSGNTIYF
V: TRBV2; CDR3: CASEKELSAGELFF
V: TRBV6-1; CDR3: CASSRRGSQLAQHF
V: TRBV25-1; CDR3: CASSEQGDTGELFF